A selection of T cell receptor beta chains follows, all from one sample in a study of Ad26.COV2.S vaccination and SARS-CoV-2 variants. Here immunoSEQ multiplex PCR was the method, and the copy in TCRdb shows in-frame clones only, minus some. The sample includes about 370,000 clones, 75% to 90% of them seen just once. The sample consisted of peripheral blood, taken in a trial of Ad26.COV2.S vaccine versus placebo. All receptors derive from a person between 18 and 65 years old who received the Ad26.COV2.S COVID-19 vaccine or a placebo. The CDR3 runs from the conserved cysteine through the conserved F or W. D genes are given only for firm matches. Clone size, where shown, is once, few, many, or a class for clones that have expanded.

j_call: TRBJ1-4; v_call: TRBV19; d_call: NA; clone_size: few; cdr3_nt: TGTGCCAGTAGTATTTTATACGCAACTAATGAAAAACTGTTTTTT; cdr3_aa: CASSILYATNEKLFF
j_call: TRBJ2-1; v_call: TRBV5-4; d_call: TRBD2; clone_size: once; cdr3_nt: TGTGCCAGCAGCTCCCGACTAGCGGGGGGACGTGAGCAGTTCTTC; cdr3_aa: CASSSRLAGGREQFF
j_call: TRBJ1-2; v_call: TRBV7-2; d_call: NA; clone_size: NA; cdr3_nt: TGTGCCAGCAGCTTAGAGTGGCGGCCACAGGGCGGCTACACCTTC; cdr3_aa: CASSLEWRPQGGYTF
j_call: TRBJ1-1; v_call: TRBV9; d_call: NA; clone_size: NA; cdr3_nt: TGTGCCAGCAGCCCCTCTACAGTTATGAACACTGAAGCTTTCTTT; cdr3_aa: CASSPSTVMNTEAFF
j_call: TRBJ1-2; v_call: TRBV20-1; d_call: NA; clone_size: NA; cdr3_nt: TGCAGTGCGCCGACAGACTATGGCTACACCTTC; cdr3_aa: CSAPTDYGYTF
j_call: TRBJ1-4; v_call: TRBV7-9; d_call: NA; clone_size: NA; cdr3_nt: TGTGCCAGCAGCTTAGCGGCGGTTAATGAAAAACTGTTTTTT; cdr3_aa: CASSLAAVNEKLFF
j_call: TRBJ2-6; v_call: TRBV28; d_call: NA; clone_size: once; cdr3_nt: TGTGCCAGCAGTACCGGGGCTAGGGGGGCCAACGTCCTGACTTTC; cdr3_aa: CASSTGARGANVLTF
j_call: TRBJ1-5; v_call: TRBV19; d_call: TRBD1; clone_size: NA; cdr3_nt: TGTGCCAGTAACGACAGGGGGGGTCAGCCCCAGCATTTT; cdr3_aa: CASNDRGGQPQHF
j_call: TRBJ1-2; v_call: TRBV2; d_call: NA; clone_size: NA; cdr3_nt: TGTGCCAGCAGTGAACAGGGTGGCTACACCTTC; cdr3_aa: CASSEQGGYTF
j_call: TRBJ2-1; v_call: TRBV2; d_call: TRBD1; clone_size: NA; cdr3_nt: TGTGCCAGCAGTAATCCAGGGGGCAATGAGCAGTTCTTC; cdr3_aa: CASSNPGGNEQFF
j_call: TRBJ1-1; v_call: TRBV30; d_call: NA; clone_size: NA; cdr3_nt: TGTGCCTGGAGTTCGGGAGGTGAAGCTTTCTTT; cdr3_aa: CAWSSGGEAFF
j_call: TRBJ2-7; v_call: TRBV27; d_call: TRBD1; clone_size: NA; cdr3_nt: TGTGCCAGCAGTGCGGGACAGGGGGCCCACGAGCAGTACTTC; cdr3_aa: CASSAGQGAHEQYF